This T cell receptor (beta chain) originates from a study of blood T cell repertoires in COVID-19 (dated by TCRdb to 2018 to 2021). With respect to the entire study: Samples covering the acute and convalescent phases of COVID-19 were provided by collaborators in the United States, Italy and Spain. Samples were obtained from the ongoing ImmuneRACE study (first 160 participants) and from some 1,200 subjects provided by 6 global collaborators. The dataset comprised deeply sampled blood TCRbeta repertoires from subjects exposed to, actively infected with, or recovered from COVID-19. Where HLA class I and class II types were available, the types were taken from metadata supplied by the sample provider, not from assay-based typing. The sample metadata nearly always contained a de-identified subject ID, COVID-19 status, age in years and sex. The repertoires were released in a freely available public database intended as a resource for research on the immune response to SARS-CoV-2. The material from the prospective study consisted of cDNA or gDNA derived from T cells, B-cell-depleted T cells, or PBMCs. Broad study findings and their caveats: Clinical and demographic metadata were provided uncurated, with the amount varying by source and participant.

Another Seattle source contributed samples from volunteer blood donors who had recovered from COVID-19. The collaborating institutions used their own protocols to collect whole blood in K2EDTA tubes. Collaborator samples were shipped for TCRbeta analysis as frozen whole blood, isolated PBMCs, or DNA extracted from either sample type. Note on this clone: Its antigen is currently not known. The sample holds no much larger clone one base away, and base qualities are not on file.

CDR1 GTSNPN and CDR2 SVGIG were looked up in the germline V gene (reference sequence). Ends trimmed: V by 3 bases, J by 4 bases; bases unmatched to a gene: 3. The CDR3 runs 13 residues from the cysteine to the phenylalanine. CDR3 DNA only is kept here, 39 bases in frame from base 1. TCRbeta CDR3 regions were amplified from genomic DNA using the immunoSEQ Assay, a bias-controlled multiplex PCR. Per the source publication's procedure: The number of nucleated cells in each sample was estimated from the amplification of reference gene primers within the assay. To quantify the absolute abundance of each unique TCRbeta CDR3 rearrangement, sequence reads were collapsed and filtered. For each sample, productive Simpson clonality was calculated as the square root of Simpson's diversity index over productive rearrangements. Entries here come from immuneACCESS through TCRdb and include only in-frame sequences with V and J called. Some clones fail to appear in such tables; in the studies checked, an unresolved V gene covers under half of the shortfall, and the cause of the remainder is unknown. V, J and clone size are those of that table, while D and trimming were read from the DNA. The sample profile shows 300,000 to 400,000 clones; approximately 89% of them were found once. The biggest ten clones account for around 3.3% of the sample.

Recombination joined TRBV30 with TRBJ1-5; 7 central nucleotides agree with TRBD1. The specimen was peripheral blood. The receptor's source is a woman between 18 and 30 years old who had recovered from COVID-19. The bases read TGTGCCTGGAGGGGACAGCCAAATCAGCCCCAGCATTTT. Its translation is CAWRGQPNQPQHF.